These 5 T cell receptor beta chains share one sample of origin, sequenced in a study of cytomegalovirus exposure and HLA in healthy donors. The PCR had 60 Vbeta and 13 Jbeta primers. The protocol was immunoSEQ multiplex PCR, while the TCRdb copy is restricted to in-frame clones and leaves out a portion. The repertoire holds 75,000 to 90,000 clones, with around three fifths as singletons. The specimen was PBMCs. The receptor source for this set is a woman aged 40 to 49 in good health and CMV-seropositive.

The chain couples TRBV6-5 to TRBJ1-2; a possible D gene is TRBD1 (5 bases). Germline CDR1 reads MNHEY; CDR2 reads SVGAGI. The CDR3 covers 15 residues. V was trimmed by 3 bases and J by 5 bases, leaving 16 bases between them. The CDR3 DNA reads as TGTGCCAGCAGTTATCAAGGGCAGGGACTGTATGGCTACACCTTC. It specifies CASSYQGQGLYGYTF.

The chain joins TRBV6-5 to TRBJ2-7; D may be TRBD1 (5 bases). V shed 0 bases and J shed 0 bases, with 9 bases lying between them. CDR3 size: 15 residues. CDR1 is MNHEY, CDR2 SVGAGI, per germline. CDR3 sequence reads: CASSYSWGLSYEQYF. In DNA, the CDR3 is TGTGCCAGCAGTTACTCGTGGGGCCTCTCCTACGAGCAGTACTTC.

This clone has only a few counts. V is TRBV5-5 and J is TRBJ2-3; TRBD1 matches 7 bases. The CDR3 contains 18 residues. V trimming: 0 bases; J trimming: 3 bases; junction bases outside the gene matches: 13. Germline-derived CDR1 and CDR2 are SGHKS and YYEKEE (reference sequence). CDR3: CASSLVGRGSAGTDTQYF. The CDR3 DNA reads TGTGCCAGCAGCTTGGTCGGCAGGGGGAGCGCCGGGACAGATACGCAGTATTTT.

The chain couples TRBV2 to TRBJ2-1; maybe TRBD1 (6 bases). The CDR3 loop spans 14 amino acids. The germline gives CDR1 SNHLY, CDR2 FYNNEI. The ends were cut back, 4 bases at V and 4 bases at J, with 11 bases in the middle. The CDR3 loop reads CASSVQGIYNEQFF. DNA for the CDR3: TGTGCCAGCAGTGTGCAGGGGATTTACAATGAGCAGTTCTTC.

The chain couples TRBV29-1 to TRBJ2-3, with 9 nucleotides matching TRBD2. The germline CDR1 and CDR2 sequences are SQVTM and ANQGSEA. This CDR3 spans 14 amino acids. V was pared by 3 bases and J by 5 bases, with 6 bases of the junction left unmatched. The CDR3 nucleotides are TGCAGCGTTGATCCTAGCGGGATGGGAGATACGCAGTATTTT. Protein product: CSVDPSGMGDTQYF.